One sample yielded the 32 T cell receptor beta chains listed below, sequenced in a study of CD8+CD57+ T cells in acquired aplastic anemia. The study profiled TCR beta VDJ and CDR3 using genomic DNA as template. In TCRdb, the reads were re-called with MiXCR into one record per CDR3 protein. This table holds about 220,000 distinct CDR3 sequences, roughly half found once. Only patients with CD8+CD57+ cell expansion on flow cytometry were chosen for sequencing. Sequenced: sorted CD4+, CD8+, or CD8+CD57+ T cells (not recorded which) from PBMCs. The receptor source for this set is a human donor with aplastic anemia.

To note about this clonotype: Relative to the germline gene, one junction end is altered; a read error may explain this. The rearrangement links TRBV7-9 to TRBJ2-7; a possible D gene is TRBD1 (6 bases). Germline lookup yields CDR1 SEHNR and CDR2 FQNEAQ (reference sequence). The CDR3 extends over 17 amino acids. CDR3 sequence reads: CASSPHTTGIRAYEQCF. The CDR3 nucleotides are TGTGCCAGCAGCCCTCATACCACAGGGATAAGGGCCTACGAGCAGTGCTTC.

This clonotype was seen more than once but under ten times. This rearrangement joins TRBV20-1 to TRBJ1-2; 8 nucleotides match TRBD1. Germline CDR1 is DFQATT and CDR2 is SNEGSKA (reference sequence). This CDR3 has 11 residues. V gave up 3 bases and J gave up 8 bases; unmatched junction bases: 2. CDR3 amino acids: CSARDREGYTF. In DNA, the CDR3 is TGCAGTGCTAGGGACAGGGAAGGCTACACCTTC.

The V gene is TRBV20-1, the J gene TRBJ1-2; the D gene is possibly TRBD1 (5 bases). Deletions cut 3 bases from V and 9 bases from J, with 17 bases between. CDR1 and CDR2 (germline): DFQATT, SNEGSKA (reference sequence). The CDR3 spans 13 residues. CDR3 nucleotide sequence: TGCAGTGCTAGGGTCACACAGGCGGAAAGCTACACCTTC. Protein product: CSARVTQAESYTF.

This clonotype was seen a few times. This may be a read error, as it is one base from a much larger clone. The rearrangement joins TRBV7-9 to TRBJ1-1; 10 positions match TRBD1. CDR1 SEHNR and CDR2 FQNEAQ come from the germline V gene (reference sequence). V shed 6 bases and J 7 bases; nucleotides not matched to a gene: 11. This CDR3 is built from 15 residues. CDR3 DNA sequence: TGTGCCAGCAGACGGGACAGGGGCGCCGTATTTGAAGCTTTCTTT. It translates to CASRRDRGAVFEAFF.

The chain combines TRBV20-1 with TRBJ2-7, with D perhaps assigned TRBD1 or TRBD2 (7 bases each). Trimming left V 1 base short and J 6 bases short, with 31 bases between. This CDR3 comprises 19 residues. CDR1 and CDR2 from the germline V gene are DFQATT and SNEGSKA (reference sequence). The CDR3 sequence: CSARGYDREGTGDLTEQYF. Here the CDR3 DNA reads TGCAGTGCTAGAGGTTACGACAGGGAGGGGACTGGGGATCTAACCGAGCAGTACTTC.

This chain uses TRBV20-1 with TRBJ2-7; possible D gene TRBD2, 5 bases. Germline assignment: CDR1 DFQATT and CDR2 SNEGSKA (reference sequence). The CDR3 consists of 12 residues. The V and J ends lost 5 bases and 4 bases respectively, with 12 bases between them. The CDR3: CSARGPAYEQYF. The CDR3 DNA is TGCAGTGCTCGAGGGCCAGCATACGAGCAGTACTTC.

J is TRBJ1-4 and V is TRBV30; 8 bases line up with TRBD1. J lost 7 bases, V lost 5 bases, and 3 bases had no gene match. CDR3 length equals 12 residues. Per the germline V gene, CDR1 is GTSNPN and CDR2 is SVGIG (reference sequence). Written as DNA, the CDR3 is TGTGCCTGGGATCAGGGGGCTGAAAAACTGTTTTTT. Translated, it gives CAWDQGAEKLFF.

This chain connects TRBV27 to TRBJ1-5; D remains ambiguous. The CDR3 extends over 14 amino acids. Trimming removed 5 bases at V and 3 bases at J, with 11 bases between. Germline CDR1 MNHEY, CDR2 SMNVEV (reference sequence). Here the CDR3 DNA reads TGTGCCAGCAGTCTCTCAGCAGTCAATCAGCCCCAGCATTTT. Amino acid sequence: CASSLSAVNQPQHF.

The sample holds many counts of this clonotype. The genes are TRBV9 and TRBJ2-5; 8 bases map to TRBD1. The CDR3 has 15 amino acids. V dropped 3 bases and J dropped 4; count of bases not matched to a gene: 8. CDR1 and CDR2 (germline): SGDLS, YYNGEE. CDR3 coding DNA: TGTGCCAGCAGCGCCGACAGGGGTAACGGAGAGACCCAGTACTTC. It codes for CASSADRGNGETQYF.

V and J are TRBV10-3 and TRBJ2-1; a weak D match, TRBD2 (6 bases). The germline gives CDR1 ENHRY, CDR2 SYGVKD. Deletions cut 0 bases from V and 6 bases from J, with 12 bases between. CDR3 size: 15 residues. CDR3 DNA sequence: TGTGCCATCAGTGAGTCGAGCGGGCGGGCCAATGAGCAGTTCTTC. This encodes CAISESSGRANEQFF.

CDR3 coding DNA: TGCAGTGCTAGGACCAACAGGGGGCTGAGCACTGAAGCTTTCTTT. As protein: CSARTNRGLSTEAFF. V and J are TRBV20-1 and TRBJ1-1; the match to TRBD1 covers 9 bases. V trimming: 3 bases; J trimming: 4 bases; junction bases outside the gene matches: 9. CDR3 length: 15 amino acids. Per germline, CDR1 DFQATT and CDR2 SNEGSKA (reference sequence).

The CDR3 region has the DNA TGTGCCAGCAGCTTAGATGTCAACAGGGGGCAGTTCTTC. Protein sequence: CASSLDVNRGQFF. The J gene is TRBJ2-1, the V gene TRBV7-9; 7 bases are shared with TRBD1. V dropped 1 base and J dropped 12; count of bases not matched to a gene: 6. The CDR3 has 13 residues. Germline V gives CDR1 SEHNR, CDR2 FQNEAQ (reference sequence).

This clonotype was counted at least ten times. The chain joins TRBV9 to TRBJ2-7; tentatively, D is TRBD1 or TRBD2 (6 bases each). The CDR3 loop spans 14 amino acids. Germline V lookup: CDR1 SGDLS, CDR2 YYNGEE. Deletions cut 0 bases from V and 5 bases from J, with 12 bases between. The CDR3 is CASSVGGGTNEQYF. The DNA for the CDR3 is TGTGCCAGCAGCGTAGGAGGGGGGACGAACGAGCAGTACTTC.

Of note for this clonotype: A junction boundary mismatches the germline segment, possibly from a read error. This sequence joins TRBV4-2 and TRBJ2-3; D gene uncertain. Germline CDR1 LGHNA, CDR2 YNFKEQ. The CDR3 extends over 16 amino acids. The CDR3 nucleotides read TGCGCCAGCAGCCAAGACTGGGATTCTAGCACAGATACGCAGTATTTT. It is translated as CASSQDWDSSTDTQYF.

J is TRBJ2-1 and V is TRBV24-1; 10 bases fit TRBD1. The CDR3 covers 13 residues. V dropped 5 bases and J dropped 7; count of bases not matched to a gene: 1. CDR1 KGHDR and CDR2 SFDVKD come from the germline V gene. CDR3 in amino acids: CATSGTGGNEQFF. CDR3 coding DNA: TGTGCCACCAGTGGGACAGGGGGAAATGAGCAGTTCTTC.

This chain joins TRBV15 and TRBJ2-3; 7 bases map to TRBD1. Germline V gene lookup returns CDR1 LNHNV and CDR2 YYDKDF (reference sequence). The trim removed 3 bases at V and 3 bases at J, leaving 3 bases unmatched. CDR3 length: 14 amino acids. The CDR3 reads CATSSAGGTDTQYF. CDR3 nucleotides: TGTGCCACCAGCAGCGCAGGGGGAACAGATACGCAGTATTTT.

There are many counts of this clonotype. The V and J genes are TRBV20-1 and TRBJ2-2; no reliable D call. V lost 1 base, J lost 5 bases, and 11 bases lay in between. Germline V gene lookup returns CDR1 DFQATT and CDR2 SNEGSKA (reference sequence). The CDR3 has 14 amino acids. The CDR3 loop reads CSARGLGVTGELFF. CDR3 nucleotides: TGCAGTGCTAGAGGGTTAGGTGTGACCGGGGAGCTGTTTTTT.

The count of this clonotype is one. The junction departs from the called germline gene at one end, perhaps through a read error. The chain uses TRBV10-3 and TRBJ2-7, with D unresolved. This CDR3 has 15 residues. The germline CDR1 and CDR2 sequences are ENHRY and SYGVKD. CDR3 loop: CATSDHPQYSYGQYF. In DNA form, the CDR3 reads TGTGCCACCAGTGACCACCCTCAGTACTCCTACGGGCAGTACTTC.

This chain uses TRBV2 with TRBJ1-2; D not resolved. V was trimmed by 6 bases and J by 12 bases, leaving 14 bases between them. CDR3 length equals 11 residues. Germline lookup yields CDR1 SNHLY and CDR2 FYNNEI. The CDR3 sequence: CASSSPTADTF. The CDR3 DNA is TGTGCCAGCAGCTCGCCAACAGCGGACACCTTC.

This clonotype was counted only a few times. Compared with germline, one end of the junction differs, possibly owing to a read error. V gene TRBV4-3 combines with J gene TRBJ2-7; tentatively, D is TRBD1 or TRBD2 (5 bases each). Germline lookup yields CDR1 LGHNA and CDR2 YSLEER. The CDR3 length is 15 residues. The CDR3, as DNA: TGCGCCGGCAGCCGCTCTCGGGACGGTAGCTACGAGCAGTACTTC. It is translated as CAGSRSRDGSYEQYF.

In its sample, this clonotype was seen once. One end of the junction fails to match germline, which may point to a read error. CDR3 amino acids: CASSFQGGNAIYF. The CDR3 DNA is TGTGCCAGCAGTTTTCAGGGGGGAAACGCCATATATTTT. The chain couples TRBV27 to TRBJ1-3; TRBD1 matches at 7 bases. Germline loops: CDR1 MNHEY, CDR2 SMNVEV (reference sequence). CDR3 length equals 13 residues.

This chain links TRBV27 with TRBJ1-5, with TRBD1 as a possible D gene (5 bases). Between the trimmed V and J ends, which lost 6 bases and 4 bases, there was a span of 7 bases. The CDR3 spans 12 residues. Germline assignment: CDR1 MNHEY and CDR2 SMNVEV (reference sequence). In DNA, the CDR3 is TGTGCCAGCAGGAAGGGGAATCAGCCCCAGCATTTT. Amino acid sequence: CASRKGNQPQHF.

The chain combines TRBV19 with TRBJ1-2; tentative D call: TRBD1 (5 bases). With 3 bases removed from V and 4 bases from J, the gap between germline ends came to 18 bases. Germline V gene data show CDR1 as LNHDA and CDR2 as SQIVND (reference sequence). This CDR3 region has 16 residues. In DNA form, the CDR3 reads TGTGCCAGTAGTATTCGTTCGGTAAGGGGAGGCTATGGCTACACCTTC. Protein sequence: CASSIRSVRGGYGYTF. The complete variable domain, with remaining parts taken from reference TRBV19 and TRBJ1-2, reads DGGITQSPKYLFRKEGQNVTLSCEQNLNHDAMYWYRQDPGQGLRLIYYSQIVNDFQKGDIAEGYSVSREKKESFPLTVTSAQKNPTAFYLCASSIRSVRGGYGYTFGSGTRLTVV.

This clonotype was recorded at least ten times. The chain is built from TRBV6-4 and TRBJ2-7; 9 bases map to TRBD2. There are 16 residues in the CDR3. The germline gives CDR1 MRHNA, CDR2 SNTAGT. V dropped 4 bases and J dropped 5; count of bases not matched to a gene: 12. CDR3 residues: CASSAALAGEANEQYF. For the CDR3, the DNA is TGTGCCAGCAGTGCCGCCTTAGCGGGAGAGGCCAACGAGCAGTACTTC.

This chain connects TRBV10-3 to TRBJ2-1; the D gene is possibly TRBD1 (5 bases). CDR3 length: 16 amino acids. V lost 0 bases and J lost 6, with 15 bases in between. Germline V lookup: CDR1 ENHRY, CDR2 SYGVKD. DNA of the CDR3: TGTGCCATCAGTGAGTCGACGTCAGGGTTTCGCAATGAGCAGTTCTTC. Translation: CAISESTSGFRNEQFF.

Notes on this clonotype: A read error may explain this, as a much larger clone is one base away. This chain joins TRBV20-1 and TRBJ1-2; perhaps TRBD1 as D (5 bases). Per germline, CDR1 DFQATT and CDR2 SNEGSKA (reference sequence). V dropped 3 bases and J dropped 8 bases, with 22 bases sitting between them. The CDR3 covers 15 residues. As DNA, the CDR3 is TGCAGTGCTAGCCCCCTGGGACCGACATCGGGGGGCTACACCTTC. Translating gives CSASPLGPTSGGYTF.

This clonotype was counted between two and nine times. CDR3 sequence: CASSYRDRSTDTQYF. As DNA, the CDR3 is TGTGCCAGCAGTTACAGGGACCGCTCCACAGATACGCAGTATTTT. The gene calls are TRBV6-6 and TRBJ2-3; D is perhaps TRBD1 or TRBD2 (5 bases each). This CDR3 spans 15 amino acids. Germline V CDR1 and CDR2: MNHNY, SVGAGI (reference sequence). V gave up 2 bases and J gave up 2 bases, with 11 bases separating them.

This clonotype was counted a few times. Relative to the germline gene, one junction end is altered; a read error may explain this. This chain connects TRBV10-3 to TRBJ2-1; D is unresolved. The CDR3 spans 13 residues. CDR1 is ENHRY and CDR2 is SYGVKD in the germline V gene. The CDR3: CAIRDATYNGQLF. The CDR3 nucleotides read TGTGCCATCAGGGACGCGACTTACAATGGGCAGCTCTTC.

This clonotype appeared a single time. The rearrangement uses TRBV14 and TRBJ1-5; D is uncertain. Germline V gene data show CDR1 as SGHDN and CDR2 as FVKESK. The V end was cut by 8 bases, the J end by 7 bases, with 24 bases between. The CDR3 spans 16 residues. The CDR3: CASSPTFRKKKQPQHF. The CDR3 DNA sequence: TGTGCCAGCTCACCGACATTCAGGAAAAAGAAGCAGCCCCAGCATTTT.

This clonotype was seen repeatedly, ten times or more. This chain uses TRBV4-3 with TRBJ2-3; D remains ambiguous. CDR1 is LGHNA and CDR2 is YSLEER in the germline V gene. Between the trimmed V and J ends, which lost 1 base and 4 bases, there was a span of 9 bases. The CDR3 spans 14 residues. The CDR3: CASSQGSKPDTQYF. CDR3 coding DNA: TGCGCCAGCAGCCAAGGGTCCAAACCAGATACGCAGTATTTT.

The table lists this clonotype with many counts. This chain uses TRBV5-1 with TRBJ2-7; the D gene could be TRBD1 or TRBD2 (5 bases each). The CDR3 contains 17 residues. The V end was cut by 1 base, the J end by 3 bases, with 20 bases between. Per the germline V gene, CDR1 is SGHRS and CDR2 is YFSETQ. CDR3 nucleotides: TGCGCCAGCAGCTTGCGACCCCCGGGACCGGACAACTACGAGCAGTACTTC. Amino acid sequence: CASSLRPPGPDNYEQYF.

The chain recombines TRBV20-1 with TRBJ1-1; the D gene is possibly TRBD1 (5 bases). V was shortened by 0 bases and J by 3 bases, with 11 bases between the two germline ends. The CDR3 length is 14 residues. CDR1 is DFQATT, CDR2 SNEGSKA, per germline (reference sequence). The CDR3 DNA sequence: TGCAGTGCTAGAGACGTGGGGGGGGACACTGAAGCTTTCTTT. Translating gives CSARDVGGDTEAFF.